A selection of T cell receptor beta chains follows, all from one sample in a study of T cells in Graves' hyperthyroidism and ophthalmopathy. From the multiplex PCR reads, TCRdb called clonotypes with MiXCR, one entry per CDR3 protein. The sample has 300,000 to 450,000 distinct CDR3 sequences, about 16% seen once; the top ten hold about 30%. The sequenced sample consisted of blood. These receptors were obtained from a woman aged 25 to 39 with Graves' hyperthyroidism. CDR3s include the opening cysteine and the closing phenylalanine or tryptophan. A D gene is named only where the DNA matches it firmly. Not all rows give a size; the values are once, few, many and, for expanded clones, a class.

size	V	J	D	DNA	CDR3
.	TRBV28	TRBJ1-6	.	TGTGCCACTATCGCGGGGGGCCGCTATAATTCACCCCTCCACTTT	CATIAGGRYNSPLHF
few	TRBV9	TRBJ1-4	TRBD1	TGTGCCAGCAGCGGACAGGGGGCGGGTGAAAAACTGTTTTTT	CASSGQGAGEKLFF
few	TRBV30	TRBJ2-1	TRBD2	TGTGCCTGGAGTCAGGGGACTAGCAGTTACAATGAGCAGTTCTTC	CAWSQGTSSYNEQFF
.	TRBV7-2	TRBJ1-1	.	TGTGCCAGCAGCCCCCCCCCGAGGGGGAGGTCGACTGAAGCTTTCTTT	CASSPPPRGRSTEAFF
few	TRBV20-1	TRBJ2-1	TRBD2	TGCAGTGCTAGCGGGGGGTATTACAATGAGCAGTTCTTC	CSASGGYYNEQFF
.	TRBV11-2	TRBJ2-2	.	TGTGCCAGCAGCTTAGGGCTAGGGACCGGGGAGCTGTTTTTT	CASSLGLGTGELFF
many	TRBV30	TRBJ2-1	.	TGTGCCTGGAAAAACTATGAGCAGTTCTTC	CAWKNYEQFF
.	TRBV3-1	TRBJ2-2	.	TGTGCCAGCAGCACACCCCATCAGAACACCGGGGAGCTGTTTTTT	CASSTPHQNTGELFF
few	TRBV29-1	TRBJ2-1	TRBD2	TGCAGCGTTGGTCTAGCGGGAGTCTACAATGAGCAGTTCTTC	CSVGLAGVYNEQFF
.	TRBV9	TRBJ1-6	.	TGTGCCAGCAGCGTAGCAGGGACGGAATCACCCCTCCACTTT	CASSVAGTESPLHF
.	TRBV15	TRBJ2-6	.	TGTGCCACCAGCCTCCCTGGGAGCTCTGGGGCCAACGTCCTGACTTTC	CATSLPGSSGANVLTF
.	TRBV5-1	TRBJ2-1	.	TGCGCCAGCAGCCGCGGGAAGAGCTCCTACAATGAGCAGTTCTTC	CASSRGKSSYNEQFF
few	TRBV29-1	TRBJ1-2	TRBD1	TGCAGCGTCACGACAGGGGTAAACTATGGCTACACCTTC	CSVTTGVNYGYTF
many	TRBV6-1	TRBJ2-7	TRBD1	TGTGCCAGCAGTGAGGGGACAGGGGCGTCCTACGAGCAGTACTTC	CASSEGTGASYEQYF
few	TRBV6-2/TRBV6-3	TRBJ2-1	.	TGTGCCAGCAGCGCCGACGCAGGGGCGGATGAGCAGTTCTTC	CASSADAGADEQFF
few	TRBV27	TRBJ1-1	TRBD1	TGTGCCAGCAGCTTTACAGGGGAGGGCACTGAAGCTTTCTTT	CASSFTGEGTEAFF
.	TRBV9	TRBJ2-1	.	TGTGCCAGCAGCGTAGGAGCGGGCTTCTACAATGAGCAGTTCTTC	CASSVGAGFYNEQFF
few	TRBV6-1	TRBJ2-7	.	TGTGCCAGCAGTAGAGGACAGATAGCTCCCGAGCAGTACTTC	CASSRGQIAPEQYF
many	TRBV27	TRBJ2-3	TRBD2	TGTGCCAGCCGCCATCTAGCGGTATCTAGCACAGATACGCAGTATTTT	CASRHLAVSSTDTQYF
many	TRBV11-2	TRBJ2-7	TRBD1	TGTGCCAGCAGCCGCCGACAGGGGAGCTCCTACGAGCAGTACTTC	CASSRRQGSSYEQYF
many	TRBV19	TRBJ1-1	.	TGTGCCAGTAGTGCTGGTAGGACAGTGAACACTGAAGCTTTCTTT	CASSAGRTVNTEAFF
few	TRBV12-3/TRBV12-4	TRBJ1-5	TRBD1	TGTGCCAGCAGCATCAACAGGGGAGCAGAGCCCCAGCATTTT	CASSINRGAEPQHF
many	TRBV11-2	TRBJ2-3	TRBD2	TGTGCCAGCAGCGCAACCGATAGCGGGAGGCCCACAGATACGCAGTATTTT	CASSATDSGRPTDTQYF
many	TRBV29-1	TRBJ2-1	TRBD2	TGCAGCGTTGCAACCAGTACTAGCGCCAGGAATTACAATGAGCAGTTCTTC	CSVATSTSARNYNEQFF
few	TRBV7-3	TRBJ2-1	.	TGTGCCAGCGGGCAAAACGGATACAATGAGCAGTTCTTC	CASGQNGYNEQFF
many	TRBV5-1	TRBJ2-1	.	TGCGCCAGCAGCTTGTTGTCAGCGAGCTCCTACAATGAGCAGTTCTTC	CASSLLSASSYNEQFF
.	TRBV20-1	TRBJ2-2	TRBD2	TGCAGTGCTAGGACTAGCCTCCCCGAAGGCACCGGGGAGCTGTTTTTT	CSARTSLPEGTGELFF
many	TRBV7-2	TRBJ2-2	TRBD1	TGTGCCAGCAGCAACAGGGGCGCGAACACCGGGGAGCTGTTTTTT	CASSNRGANTGELFF
few	TRBV7-9	TRBJ2-2	TRBD1	TGTGCCAGCAGCTACAGGGGTGGAAACACCGGGGAGCTGTTTTTT	CASSYRGGNTGELFF
many	TRBV2	TRBJ2-7	.	TGTGCCAGCAGTTCGGATAAAGGGGGCGAGCAGTACTTC	CASSSDKGGEQYF
.	TRBV29-1	TRBJ1-1	.	TGCAGCGTTCGGGGAGATAACACTGAAGCTTTCTTT	CSVRGDNTEAFF
.	TRBV9	TRBJ2-1	.	TGTGCCAGCAGCCCTACTGGCGGGAATCACAATGAGCAGTTCTTC	CASSPTGGNHNEQFF
few	TRBV5-1	TRBJ2-7	TRBD1	TGCGCCAGCAGCTTGCGGCAGGGGGTCTCCTACGAGCAGTACTTC	CASSLRQGVSYEQYF
many	TRBV28	TRBJ1-2	TRBD1	TGTGCCAGCAGTTTACCTCCGGGACAGGGCAGCGGCTACACCTTC	CASSLPPGQGSGYTF
.	TRBV27	TRBJ2-3	.	TGTGCCAGCAGTTTGACGGGTCGCAGGAATACGCAGTATTTT	CASSLTGRRNTQYF
.	TRBV6-5	TRBJ1-2	.	TGTGCCAGCAGTTACGCGTACAGGCCTGGCTACACCTTC	CASSYAYRPGYTF
many	TRBV13	TRBJ2-5	.	TGTGCCAGCAGCGACACACCTGACGAAGAGACCCAGTACTTC	CASSDTPDEETQYF
many	TRBV28	TRBJ2-2	.	TGTGCCACCCGGGGAGGGGGACCGAACACCGGGGAGCTGTTTTTT	CATRGGGPNTGELFF
.	TRBV30	TRBJ1-3	TRBD1	TGTGCCTCAACGACAGGGGCCGGAAACACCATATATTTT	CASTTGAGNTIYF
.	TRBV6-1	TRBJ1-3	.	TGTGCCAGCTCCCGGGGAGGGAAGGGGACTGGCTCTGGAAACACCATATATTTT	CASSRGGKGTGSGNTIYF
many	TRBV28	TRBJ1-5	TRBD1	TGTGCCAGCAGTGCCTGGACAGGGGAAGACAATCAGCCCCAGCATTTT	CASSAWTGEDNQPQHF